This T cell receptor beta chain was captured by sequencing in a study of glioma-infiltrating T cells after dendritic cell vaccination. The overall study: Between about 2003 and 2013, patients got autologous tumor lysate-pulsed dendritic cell vaccines. Findings and caveats of the study: The cohort had few patients with full blood and tumor sets.

Measured with immunoSEQ multiplex PCR; TCRdb has only the in-frame clones, and not every one. The sample consists of 60,000 or so clones, 86% of them appearing once. About this clone itself: Its antigen remains unidentified.

CDR1 and CDR2 (germline): SGHVS, FNYEAQ. The length of the CDR3 is 14 residues. V lost 4 bases to trimming and J lost 9 bases; unmatched junction nucleotides: 6. Time point given: after dendritic cell vaccination, including at tumor progression/relapse. None of the glioblastoma patients had an isocitrate dehydrogenase mutation. The TCR originated in a human donor with glioblastoma. The chain joins TRBV7-6 to TRBJ2-4, with 10 nucleotides matching TRBD1. The input for sequencing was blood, taken after dendritic cell vaccination. CDR3 nucleotides: TGTGCCAGCAGCTCGGGACAGGGGTCTCGCATTCAGTACTTC. This translates into CASSSGQGSRIQYF. The full variable domain, rest sourced from reference TRBV7-6 and TRBJ2-4, is GAGVSQSPRYKVTKRGQDVALRCDPISGHVSLYWYRQALGQGPEFLTYFNYEAQQDKSGLPNDRFSAERPEGSISTLTIQRTEQRDSAMYRCASSSGQGSRIQYFGAGTRLSVL.